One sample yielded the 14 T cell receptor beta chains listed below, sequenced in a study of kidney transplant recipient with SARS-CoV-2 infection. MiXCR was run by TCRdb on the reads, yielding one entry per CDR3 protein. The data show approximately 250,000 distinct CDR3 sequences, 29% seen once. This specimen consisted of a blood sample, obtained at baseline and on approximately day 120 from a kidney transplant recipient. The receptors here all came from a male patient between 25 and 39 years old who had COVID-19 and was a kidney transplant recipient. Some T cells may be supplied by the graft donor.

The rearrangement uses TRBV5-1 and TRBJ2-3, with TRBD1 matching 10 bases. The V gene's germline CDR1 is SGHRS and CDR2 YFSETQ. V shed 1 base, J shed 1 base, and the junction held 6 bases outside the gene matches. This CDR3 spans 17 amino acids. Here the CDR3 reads CASSLHGTGVGTDTQYF. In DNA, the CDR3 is TGCGCCAGCAGCTTGCATGGGACAGGGGTTGGCACAGATACGCAGTATTTT.

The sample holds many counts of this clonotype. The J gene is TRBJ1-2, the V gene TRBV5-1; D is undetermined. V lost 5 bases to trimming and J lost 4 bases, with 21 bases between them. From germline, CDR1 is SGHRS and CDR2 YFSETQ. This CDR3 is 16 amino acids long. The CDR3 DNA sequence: TGCGCCAGCAGTAACTTATCGGTTCGAAAGACCTATGGCTACACCTTC. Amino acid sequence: CASSNLSVRKTYGYTF. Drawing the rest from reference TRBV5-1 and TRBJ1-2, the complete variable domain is KAGVTQTPRYLIKTRGQQVTLSCSPISGHRSVSWYQQTPGQGLQFLFEYFSETQRNKGNFPGRFSGRQFSNSRSEMNVSTLELGDSALYLCASSNLSVRKTYGYTFGSGTRLTVV.

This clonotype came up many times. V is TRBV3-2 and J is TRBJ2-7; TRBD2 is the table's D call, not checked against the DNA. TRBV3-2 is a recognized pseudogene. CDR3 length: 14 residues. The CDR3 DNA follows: TGTGCCAGCAGCCAACCGGGACTAACCTACGAGCAGTACTTC. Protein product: CASSQPGLTYEQYF.

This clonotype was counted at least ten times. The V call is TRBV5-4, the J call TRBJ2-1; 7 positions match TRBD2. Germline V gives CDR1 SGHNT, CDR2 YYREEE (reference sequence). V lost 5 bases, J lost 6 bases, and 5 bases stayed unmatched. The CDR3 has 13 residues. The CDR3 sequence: CASRGGGGNEQFF. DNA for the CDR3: TGTGCCAGCAGGGGGGGGGGAGGCAATGAGCAGTTCTTC.

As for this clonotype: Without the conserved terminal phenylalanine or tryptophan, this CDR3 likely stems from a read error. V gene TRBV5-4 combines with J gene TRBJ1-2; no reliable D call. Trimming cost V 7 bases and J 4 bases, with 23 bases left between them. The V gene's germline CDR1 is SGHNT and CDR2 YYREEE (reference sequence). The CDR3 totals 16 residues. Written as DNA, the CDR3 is TGTGCCAGCGCTCTCGACGTACCAGGAAAGACCTATGGCTACACCTCC. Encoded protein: CASALDVPGKTYGYTS.

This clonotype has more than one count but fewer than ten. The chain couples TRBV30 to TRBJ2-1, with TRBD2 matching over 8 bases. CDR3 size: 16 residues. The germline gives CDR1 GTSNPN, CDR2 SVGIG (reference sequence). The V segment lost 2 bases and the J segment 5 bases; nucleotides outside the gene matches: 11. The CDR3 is CAWSPAPAGDDNEQFF. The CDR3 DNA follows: TGTGCCTGGAGTCCTGCCCCAGCGGGAGATGACAATGAGCAGTTCTTC.

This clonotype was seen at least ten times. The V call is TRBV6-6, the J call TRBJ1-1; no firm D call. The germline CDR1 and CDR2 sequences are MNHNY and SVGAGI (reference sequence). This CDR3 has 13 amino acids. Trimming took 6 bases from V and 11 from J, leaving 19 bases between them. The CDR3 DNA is TGTGCCAGCAGACATATACTTCTTGGGTGGGCTTTCTTT. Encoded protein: CASRHILLGWAFF.

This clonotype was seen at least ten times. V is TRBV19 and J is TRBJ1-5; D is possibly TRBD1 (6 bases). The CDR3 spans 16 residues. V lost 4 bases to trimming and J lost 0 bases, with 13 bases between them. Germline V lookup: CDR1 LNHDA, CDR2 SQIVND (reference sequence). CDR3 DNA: TGTGCCAGTAGTAAAGGGACATTAGATAGCAATCAGCCCCAGCATTTT. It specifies CASSKGTLDSNQPQHF.

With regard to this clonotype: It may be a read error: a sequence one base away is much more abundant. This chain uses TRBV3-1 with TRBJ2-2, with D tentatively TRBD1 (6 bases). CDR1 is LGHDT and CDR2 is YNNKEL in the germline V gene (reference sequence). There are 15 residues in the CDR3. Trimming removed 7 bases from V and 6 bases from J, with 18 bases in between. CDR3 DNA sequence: TGTGCCAGCAACCGAGGGACACAACCTTCCGGGGAGCTGTTTTTT. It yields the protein CASNRGTQPSGELFF. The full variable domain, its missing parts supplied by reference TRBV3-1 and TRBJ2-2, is DTAVSQTPKYLVTQMGNDKSIKCEQNLGHDTMYWYKQDSKKFLKIMFSYNNKELIINETVPNRFSPKSPDKAHLNLHINSLELGDSAVYFCASNRGTQPSGELFFGEGSRLTVL.

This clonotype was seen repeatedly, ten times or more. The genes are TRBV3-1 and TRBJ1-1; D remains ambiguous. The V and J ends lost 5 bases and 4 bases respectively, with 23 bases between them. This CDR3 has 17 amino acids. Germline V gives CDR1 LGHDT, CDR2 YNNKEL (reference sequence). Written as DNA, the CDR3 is TGTGCCAGCAGCAGAGTTAATCCCATTTCAATTCGCACTGAAGCTTTCTTT. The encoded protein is CASSRVNPISIRTEAFF. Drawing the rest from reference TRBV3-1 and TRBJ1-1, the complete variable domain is DTAVSQTPKYLVTQMGNDKSIKCEQNLGHDTMYWYKQDSKKFLKIMFSYNNKELIINETVPNRFSPKSPDKAHLNLHINSLELGDSAVYFCASSRVNPISIRTEAFFGQGTRLTVV.

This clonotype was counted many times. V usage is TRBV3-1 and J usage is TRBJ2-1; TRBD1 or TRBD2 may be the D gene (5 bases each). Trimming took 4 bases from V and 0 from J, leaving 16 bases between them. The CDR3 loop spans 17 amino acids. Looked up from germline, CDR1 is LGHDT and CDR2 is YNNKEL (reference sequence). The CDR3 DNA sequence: TGTGCCAGCAGCCGATTCCAGGGACCTTCCTCCTACAATGAGCAGTTCTTC. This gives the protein CASSRFQGPSSYNEQFF.

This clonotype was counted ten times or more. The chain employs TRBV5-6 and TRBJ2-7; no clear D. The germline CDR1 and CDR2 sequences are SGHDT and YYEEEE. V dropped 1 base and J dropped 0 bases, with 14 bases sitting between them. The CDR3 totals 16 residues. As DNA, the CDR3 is TGTGCCAGCAGCTTGCCGGCAGCCATTAGCTCCTACGAGCAGTACTTC. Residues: CASSLPAAISSYEQYF.

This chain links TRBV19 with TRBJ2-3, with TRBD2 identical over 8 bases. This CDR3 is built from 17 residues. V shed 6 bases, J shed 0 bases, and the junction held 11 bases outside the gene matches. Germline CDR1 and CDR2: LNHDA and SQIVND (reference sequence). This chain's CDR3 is CASRGGASGWSTDTQYF. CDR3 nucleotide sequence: TGTGCCAGTAGGGGGGGGGCTAGCGGGTGGAGCACAGATACGCAGTATTTT.

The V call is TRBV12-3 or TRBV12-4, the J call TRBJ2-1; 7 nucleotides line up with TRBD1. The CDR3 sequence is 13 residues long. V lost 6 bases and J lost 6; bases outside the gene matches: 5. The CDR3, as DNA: TGTGCCAGCAGAGACAGGGCTTTCAATGAGCAGTTCTTC. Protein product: CASRDRAFNEQFF.